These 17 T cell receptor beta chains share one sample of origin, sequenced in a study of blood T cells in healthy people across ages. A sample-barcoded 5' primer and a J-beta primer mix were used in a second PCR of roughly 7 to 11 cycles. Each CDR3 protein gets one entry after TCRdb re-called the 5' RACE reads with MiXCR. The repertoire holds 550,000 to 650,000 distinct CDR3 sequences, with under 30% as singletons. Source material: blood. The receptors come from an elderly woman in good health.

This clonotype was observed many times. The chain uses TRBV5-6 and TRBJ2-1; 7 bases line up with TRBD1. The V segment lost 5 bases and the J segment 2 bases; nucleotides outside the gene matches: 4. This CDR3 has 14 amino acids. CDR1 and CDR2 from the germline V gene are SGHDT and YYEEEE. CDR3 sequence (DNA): TGTGCCAGCAGGGACAGGAGCCCCTACAATGAGCAGTTCTTC. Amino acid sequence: CASRDRSPYNEQFF.

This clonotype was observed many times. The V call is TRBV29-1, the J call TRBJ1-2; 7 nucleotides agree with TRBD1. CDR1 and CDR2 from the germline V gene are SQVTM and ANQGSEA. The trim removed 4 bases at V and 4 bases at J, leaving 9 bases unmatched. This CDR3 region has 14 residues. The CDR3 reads CSVGPGTASYGYTF. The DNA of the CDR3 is TGCAGCGTTGGGCCAGGGACAGCGAGCTATGGCTACACCTTC.

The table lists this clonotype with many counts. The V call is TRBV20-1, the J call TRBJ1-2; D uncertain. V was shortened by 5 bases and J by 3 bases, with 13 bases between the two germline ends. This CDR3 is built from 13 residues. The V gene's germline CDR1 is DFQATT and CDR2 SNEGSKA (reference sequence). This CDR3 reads CSAASDVDYGYTF. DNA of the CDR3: TGCAGTGCTGCCTCTGACGTGGACTATGGCTACACCTTC.

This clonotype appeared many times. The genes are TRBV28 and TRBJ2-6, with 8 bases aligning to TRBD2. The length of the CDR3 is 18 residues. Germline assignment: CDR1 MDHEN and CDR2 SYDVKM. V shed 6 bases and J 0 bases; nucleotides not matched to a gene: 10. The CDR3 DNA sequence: TGTGCCAGCAGACCCTTCCGCGGGGGGCCCTCTGGGGCCAACGTCCTGACTTTC. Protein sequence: CASRPFRGGPSGANVLTF.

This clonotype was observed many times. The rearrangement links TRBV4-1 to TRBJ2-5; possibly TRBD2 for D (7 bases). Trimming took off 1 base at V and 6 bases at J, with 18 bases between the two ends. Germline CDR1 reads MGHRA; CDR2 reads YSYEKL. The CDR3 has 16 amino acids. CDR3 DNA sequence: TGCGCCAGCAGCCAAGTACAGGAGGGGGGGGGGAAGACCCAGTACTTC. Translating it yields CASSQVQEGGGKTQYF.

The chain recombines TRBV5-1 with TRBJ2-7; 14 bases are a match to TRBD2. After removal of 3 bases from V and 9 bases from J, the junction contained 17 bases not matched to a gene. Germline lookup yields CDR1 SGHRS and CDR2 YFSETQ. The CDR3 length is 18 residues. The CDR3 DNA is TGCGCCAGCAGCTCAACCGGGACTAGCGGGGGAAAGTCGGATGGGCAGTACTTC. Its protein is CASSSTGTSGGKSDGQYF.

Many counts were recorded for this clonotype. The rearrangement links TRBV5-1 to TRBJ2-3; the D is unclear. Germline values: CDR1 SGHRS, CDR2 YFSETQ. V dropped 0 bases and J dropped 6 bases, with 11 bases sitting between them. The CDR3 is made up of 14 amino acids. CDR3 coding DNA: TGCGCCAGCAGCTTGGTACAGATTTCGGATACGCAGTATTTT. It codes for CASSLVQISDTQYF.

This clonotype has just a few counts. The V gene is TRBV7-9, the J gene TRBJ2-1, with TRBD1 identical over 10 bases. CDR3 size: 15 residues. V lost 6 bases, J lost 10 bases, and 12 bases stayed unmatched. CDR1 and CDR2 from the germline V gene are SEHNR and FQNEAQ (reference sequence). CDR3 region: CASRPATGGRYEQFF. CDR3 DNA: TGTGCCAGCAGACCGGCGACAGGGGGCCGCTACGAGCAGTTCTTC.

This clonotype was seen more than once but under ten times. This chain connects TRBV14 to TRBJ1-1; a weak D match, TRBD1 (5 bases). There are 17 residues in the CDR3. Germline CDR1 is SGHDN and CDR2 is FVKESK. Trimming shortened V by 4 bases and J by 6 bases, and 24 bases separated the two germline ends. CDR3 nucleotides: TGTGCCAGCAGCCCTCAAACGATCGGGACTAAAGGACCTGAAGCTTTCTTT. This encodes CASSPQTIGTKGPEAFF.

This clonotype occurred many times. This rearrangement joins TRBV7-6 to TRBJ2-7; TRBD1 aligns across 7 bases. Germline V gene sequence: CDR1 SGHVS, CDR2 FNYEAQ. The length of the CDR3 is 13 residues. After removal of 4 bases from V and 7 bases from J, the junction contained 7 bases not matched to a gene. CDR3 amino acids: CASSSSTGLEQYF. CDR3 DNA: TGTGCCAGCAGCTCCTCGACAGGGCTAGAGCAGTACTTC.

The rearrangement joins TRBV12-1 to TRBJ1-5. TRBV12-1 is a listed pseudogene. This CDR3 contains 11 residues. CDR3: CASSFDQPQHF. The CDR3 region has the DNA TGTGCCAGCAGCTTTGACCAGCCCCAGCATTTT.

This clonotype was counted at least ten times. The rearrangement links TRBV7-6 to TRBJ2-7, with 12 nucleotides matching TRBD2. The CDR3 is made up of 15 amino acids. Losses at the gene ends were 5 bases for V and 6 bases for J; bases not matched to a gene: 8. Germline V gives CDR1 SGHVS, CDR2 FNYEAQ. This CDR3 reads CASSRLAGDSGEQYF. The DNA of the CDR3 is TGTGCCAGCAGCAGACTAGCGGGGGACTCCGGCGAGCAGTACTTC.

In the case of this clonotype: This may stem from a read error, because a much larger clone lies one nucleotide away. CDR3 in DNA: TGCAGTGCTAGCCTTGATAATGAGCGGTTCTTC. Protein: CSASLDNERFF. The chain recombines TRBV20-1 with TRBJ2-1; D gene unclear. CDR3 length equals 11 residues. The germline gives CDR1 DFQATT, CDR2 SNEGSKA (reference sequence).

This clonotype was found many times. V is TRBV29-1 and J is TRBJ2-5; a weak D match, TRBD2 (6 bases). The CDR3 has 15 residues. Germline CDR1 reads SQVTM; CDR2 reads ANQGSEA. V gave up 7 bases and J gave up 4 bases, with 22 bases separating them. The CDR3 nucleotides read TGCAGCGCCGGTGACGTTCGGCCCGGGGGAGAGACCCAGTACTTC. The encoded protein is CSAGDVRPGGETQYF. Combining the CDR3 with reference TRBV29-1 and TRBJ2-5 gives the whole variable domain SAVISQKPSRDICQRGTSLTIQCQVDSQVTMMFWYRQQPGQSLTLIATANQGSEATYESGFVIDKFPISRPNLTFSTLTVSNMSPEDSSIYLCSAGDVRPGGETQYFGPGTRLLVL.

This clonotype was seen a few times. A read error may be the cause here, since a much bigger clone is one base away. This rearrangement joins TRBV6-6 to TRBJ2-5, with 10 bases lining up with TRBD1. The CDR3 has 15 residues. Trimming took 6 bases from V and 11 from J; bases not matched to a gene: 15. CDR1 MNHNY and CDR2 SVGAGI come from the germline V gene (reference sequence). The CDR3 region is CASSPLGQGNNEQYF. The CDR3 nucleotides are TGTGCCAGCAGCCCCTTGGGACAGGGGAACAATGAGCAGTACTTC.

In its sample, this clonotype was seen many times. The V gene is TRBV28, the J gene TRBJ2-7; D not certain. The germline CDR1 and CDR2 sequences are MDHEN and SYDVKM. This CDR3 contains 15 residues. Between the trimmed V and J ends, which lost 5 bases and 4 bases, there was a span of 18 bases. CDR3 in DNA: TGTGCCAGCAGTCCGGCTGAGCTGTCTGGGTACGAGCAGTACTTC. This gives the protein CASSPAELSGYEQYF.

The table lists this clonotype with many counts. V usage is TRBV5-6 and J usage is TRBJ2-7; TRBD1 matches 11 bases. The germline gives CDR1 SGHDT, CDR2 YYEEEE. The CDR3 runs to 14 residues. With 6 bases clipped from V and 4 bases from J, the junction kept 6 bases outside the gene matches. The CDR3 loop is CASIRTGGAYEQYF. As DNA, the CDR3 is TGTGCCAGCATCCGGACAGGGGGCGCGTACGAGCAGTACTTC. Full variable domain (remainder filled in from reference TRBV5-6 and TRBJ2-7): DAGVTQSPTHLIKTRGQQVTLRCSPKSGHDTVSWYQQALGQGPQFIFQYYEEEERQRGNFPDRFSGHQFPNYSSELNVNALLLGDSALYLCASIRTGGAYEQYFGPGTRLTVT.